This TCR beta chain is from a study of cytomegalovirus exposure and HLA in healthy donors. Donors had nominal health at sampling but likely had unrecorded immune exposures. 60 Vbeta and 13 Jbeta primers were used in PCR. Only in-frame clones appear in the TCRdb table, and some are missing; sequencing was by immunoSEQ multiplex PCR. The table lists approximately 100,000 clones, under 85% of them singletons, with around 1.9% in the top ten. As for this clone: Its target is not known.

Study observations and caveats: A later analysis linked a missense DCLRE1C variant to TCR beta V- and J-gene trimming. HLA allele associations emerged for around 16,000 TCR beta sequences in a later analysis, at 0.05 false discovery rate. Among TCR beta chains, those listed as cytomegalovirus-associated numbered fewer than 200.

This CDR3 is 14 amino acids long. V lost 6 bases to trimming and J lost 2 bases; unmatched junction nucleotides: 4. CDR1 ENHRY and CDR2 SYGVKD come from the germline V gene. Sequenced input: PBMCs. The origin of this receptor is a woman aged 40 to 49 in good health and CMV-seronegative. The chain couples TRBV10-3 to TRBJ2-5; 9 nucleotides align to TRBD2. The CDR3 loop reads CAIRETSGQETQYF. The CDR3 DNA reads TGTGCCATCAGGGAGACTAGCGGACAAGAGACCCAGTACTTC.